This paragraph reports one T cell receptor beta chain. The specificity of this receptor is unknown. No base qualities exist here, and no much larger clone lies one base off it. PBMCs were isolated by Ficoll-Paque density gradient centrifugation. These data are taken from a study of T-cell memory formation after mild COVID-19 (dated by TCRdb to the early 2020s). At the level of the whole study: TCR sequence clusters from the two donors were found to be largely donor specific. T-cell clones expanding and contracting after mild COVID-19 in a couple of donors were tracked by longitudinal TCRalpha and TCRbeta repertoire sequencing. The cohort was made up of two young adult volunteers, one female and one male, who were previously healthy.

Instrument on record: Illumina NovaSeq 6000. TCRalpha and TCRbeta cDNA libraries were constructed by 5'RACE with constant-segment primers, with sample barcodes and unique molecular identifiers being introduced. RNA was extracted from every sample with Trizol reagent. Library amplification was performed in two PCR steps, and a second sample barcode and Illumina TruSeq adapters were introduced in the second step. The libraries were sequenced on an Illumina NovaSeq using 2 x 150 bp paired-end reads. The original pipeline was this. The reads were demultiplexed and collapsed into UMI-guided consensus sequences using migec v1.2.7. Using mixcr v2.1.11, UMI consensuses were aligned to TRA and TRB V and J templates and then assembled into clonotypes. Expanded or contracted clonotypes were those called significant by both edgeR and NoisET, with noise models trained on biological replicates. edgeR calls used a false discovery rate-adjusted p below 0.01 and a log2 fold-change threshold of 1. As an exploratory analysis of dynamics, max-normalized trajectories of the 1000 most abundant clonotypes were examined by PCA with hierarchical clustering. The CD4 or CD8 phenotype of responding clones was assigned using the separately sequenced CD4+ and CD8+ repertoires. TCRdb ran its own pipeline on the public reads, namely fastp trimming at Q25 and MiXCR clone calling, and kept in-frame beta chains. Rows with a matching CDR3 protein are joined into one entry that keeps the most common DNA and genes. The authors' filters were not applied to this entry. For this sample the table gives roughly 510,000 distinct CDR3 sequences, of which about 18% were detected only once. The ten largest clones capture roughly 7.8% of the sample.

Broad study findings and their caveats: SARS-CoV-2 specificity of the second-wave clones peaking on day 37 was not confirmed. Clones contracting from day 15 to 85 had balanced CD4/CD8 phenotypes, while a second wave expanding from day 15 to 37 was biased towards CD4+. Some responding clones were detected in pre-infection memory, suggesting pre-existing cross-reactive memory T cells joined the SARS-CoV-2 response. Only a couple of mild cases were covered by the study, and larger cohorts that include severe cases with pre-infection samples were considered necessary. Contracting CD4+ clones were located mainly in the CM and EM memory subsets, whereas CD8+ clones were found to be enriched in EMRA.

There are 16 amino acids in the CDR3, from cysteine to phenylalanine inclusive. Just CDR3 DNA is preserved here, 48 bases in frame from base 1. V is pruned by 3 bases and J by 3 bases, leaving 7 bases of the junction without a gene match. The germline V gene (reference sequence) sets CDR1 to PRHDT and CDR2 to FYEKMQ. The chain is assembled from TRBV13 and TRBJ2-2, with 7 central nucleotides matching TRBD2. The TCR originated in an adult woman who had mild COVID-19 (a few samples of this study predate the infection). The sample titles of this study are shuffled in the database, so cell type and time point are left out; the donor was told from shared clones. Sequencing input: PBMCs or a T cell subset sorted from them (not recorded which). Here is the DNA: TGTGCCAGCAGCTTCGAGGGAGGGAAGTACACCGGGGAGCTGTTTTTT. The resulting protein is CASSFEGGKYTGELFF.